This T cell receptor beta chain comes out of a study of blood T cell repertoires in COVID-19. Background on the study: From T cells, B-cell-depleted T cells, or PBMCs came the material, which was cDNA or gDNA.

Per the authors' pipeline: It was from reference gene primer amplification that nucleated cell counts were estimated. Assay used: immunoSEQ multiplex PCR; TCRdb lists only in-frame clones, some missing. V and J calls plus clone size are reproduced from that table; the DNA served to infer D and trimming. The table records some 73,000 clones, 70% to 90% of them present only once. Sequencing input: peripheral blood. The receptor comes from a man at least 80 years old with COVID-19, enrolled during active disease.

CDR3 protein: CASSFRLGRETQYF. In nucleotides, the CDR3 is TGTGCCAGCAGCTTCAGACTAGGGCGAGAGACCCAGTACTTC. The chain has TRBV7-8 and TRBJ2-5, with D maybe TRBD2 (6 bases). CDR1 is SGHVS and CDR2 is FQNEAQ in the germline V gene. V was trimmed by 3 bases and J by 4 bases, leaving 12 bases between them. The CDR3 length is 14 residues.